The 5 T cell receptor beta chains below all came from one sample that was sequenced in a study of blood T cell repertoires in COVID-19. Data came from immunoSEQ multiplex PCR; TCRdb stores just in-frame clones and leaves some out. Seen here are under 250,000 clones, 75% to 85% observed once, and the top ten hold more than 2%. The sequenced sample consisted of peripheral blood. These TCRs come from a woman in her 70s with COVID-19, enrolled during active disease.

V and J are TRBV12-5 and TRBJ1-3; D remains ambiguous. The germline gives CDR1 LGHNT, CDR2 FRNRAP. The CDR3 totals 12 residues. Trimming cost V 7 bases and J 0 bases, with 4 bases left between them. The CDR3 DNA follows: TGTGCTAGTGCCAACTCTGGAAACACCATATATTTT. Translated, it gives CASANSGNTIYF.

This clone was observed once. This chain links TRBV7-9 with TRBJ1-2; D not certain. The V and J ends lost 4 bases and 4 bases respectively, with 10 bases between them. Per the germline V gene, CDR1 is SEHNR and CDR2 is FQNEAQ (reference sequence). This CDR3 spans 13 amino acids. The CDR3 DNA sequence: TGTGCCAGCAGCTCCCCCCGTCTCTATGGCTACACCTTC. Translated: CASSSPRLYGYTF.

The J gene is TRBJ1-1, the V gene TRBV29-1, with D maybe TRBD1 (6 bases). Germline V lookup: CDR1 SQVTM, CDR2 ANQGSEA. This CDR3 spans 12 amino acids. V gave up 7 bases and J gave up 1 base, with 10 bases separating them. The CDR3: CSGGQRNTEAFF. CDR3 bases: TGCAGCGGCGGACAGAGGAACACTGAAGCTTTCTTT.

J is TRBJ1-1 and V is TRBV5-4; a weak D match, TRBD1 (5 bases). The CDR3 loop spans 16 amino acids. Germline V gene sequence: CDR1 SGHNT, CDR2 YYREEE (reference sequence). V shed 4 bases and J shed 1 base, with 17 bases lying between them. The CDR3 protein is CASSGQGRGPNTEAFF. In nucleotides, the CDR3 is TGTGCCAGCAGCGGGCAGGGAAGGGGTCCGAACACTGAAGCTTTCTTT.

The rearrangement uses TRBV4-1 and TRBJ1-2; no firm D call. Trimming removed 3 bases from V and 5 bases from J, with 13 bases in between. CDR1 and CDR2 (germline): MGHRA, YSYEKL. This CDR3 has 14 residues. Here the CDR3 reads CASSQLDREYGYTF. DNA for the CDR3: TGCGCCAGCAGCCAGTTAGACCGGGAATATGGCTACACCTTC.